One sample yielded the 4 T cell receptor beta chains listed below, sequenced in a study of blood T cells in healthy people across ages. For the second PCR, which ran for roughly 7 to 11 cycles, a sample-barcoded 5' primer and a J-beta primer mix were used. A single record per CDR3 protein comes from TCRdb applying MiXCR to the 5' RACE reads. The table lists about 680,000 distinct CDR3 sequences, about half of them singletons. The sequenced sample consisted of blood. The receptors derive from a woman aged 55-69 years in good health.

The V call is TRBV14, the J call TRBJ2-7; D perhaps matches TRBD2 (6 bases). V lost 1 base and J lost 12, with 25 bases in between. The CDR3 consists of 16 residues. CDR1 and CDR2 from the germline V gene are SGHDN and FVKESK. The DNA of the CDR3 is TGTGCCAGCAGCCAAGTTGAAACGGGAGATCAAGAGACCCGGTACTTC. Translated: CASSQVETGDQETRYF.

The chain employs TRBV20-1 and TRBJ2-1, with D perhaps TRBD2 (6 bases). Germline V gene data show CDR1 as DFQATT and CDR2 as SNEGSKA (reference sequence). V was pared by 6 bases and J by 2 bases, with 14 bases between. The length of the CDR3 is 14 residues. Written as DNA, the CDR3 is TGCAGTGCCCCCCCGGAGGGACCCTACAATGAGCAGTTCTTC. Translating gives CSAPPEGPYNEQFF.

This clonotype was seen a handful of times. The chain couples TRBV4-3 to TRBJ2-7; a possible D gene is TRBD2 (7 bases). This CDR3 has 18 residues. Germline V gene data show CDR1 as LGHNA and CDR2 as YSLEER. The V and J ends lost 4 bases and 5 bases respectively, with 27 bases between them. The CDR3 nucleotides read TGCGCCAGCAGCCCTTCACCGGCGGGAGAATTTAGGGGGGACGAGCAGTACTTC. Its protein product is CASSPSPAGEFRGDEQYF.

The V and J genes are TRBV7-9 and TRBJ2-7, with 10 bases identical to TRBD1. Germline V gene data show CDR1 as SEHNR and CDR2 as FQNEAQ (reference sequence). The trim removed 5 bases at V and 2 bases at J, leaving 12 bases unmatched. The CDR3 is 17 amino acids. Written as DNA, the CDR3 is TGTGCCAGCAGCCTGGCCGTGACCGGGACAGGGGCCTACGAGCAGTACTTC. Translating it yields CASSLAVTGTGAYEQYF.